Listed here are 9 T cell receptor beta chains from one sample, sequenced in a study of blood T cell repertoires in COVID-19. Only in-frame clones appear in the TCRdb table, and some are missing; sequencing was by immunoSEQ multiplex PCR. The sample has 390,000 or so clones, 80% to 90% seen once. Sequenced input: peripheral blood. Receptor source: a woman aged 30 to 39 with active or convalescent COVID-19.

With respect to this clone: At one boundary the junction diverges from the germline segment, which might be a read error. The chain uses TRBV15 and TRBJ2-5, with a weak D call TRBD2 (6 bases). In germline, CDR1 is LNHNV, CDR2 YYDKDF (reference sequence). The CDR3 sequence is 15 residues long. CDR3 protein: CAISIERGDYETQYF. For the CDR3, the DNA is TGTGCCATCAGCATAGAACGCGGGGATTACGAGACCCAGTACTTC.

V is TRBV5-5 and J is TRBJ2-5; 10 positions match TRBD2. CDR3 length: 16 amino acids. The germline gives CDR1 SGHKS, CDR2 YYEKEE (reference sequence). V was clipped by 3 bases and J by 1 base; unmatched bases: 6. This CDR3 is CASSYLAGVFQETQYF. CDR3 nucleotides: TGTGCCAGCAGCTACCTAGCGGGGGTCTTCCAAGAGACCCAGTACTTC.

The rearrangement links TRBV7-9 to TRBJ1-6; TRBD1 is a possible D gene (6 bases). CDR3 size: 15 residues. CDR1 SEHNR and CDR2 FQNEAQ come from the germline V gene (reference sequence). Trimming shortened V by 5 bases and J by 3 bases, and 11 bases separated the two germline ends. The chain's CDR3 is CASSATGFYNSPLHF. The CDR3 DNA follows: TGTGCCAGCAGCGCGACAGGTTTCTATAATTCACCCCTCCACTTT.

The rearrangement uses TRBV3-1 (or the pseudogene TRBV3-2) and TRBJ2-7, with 7 bases lining up with TRBD2. This CDR3 region has 14 residues. Germline CDR1 is LGHDT and CDR2 is YNNKEL (reference sequence). With V trimmed by 4 bases and J by 2 bases, 5 bases remained unmatched. CDR3 amino acids: CASSPGLGPYEQYF. CDR3 DNA sequence: TGTGCCAGCAGCCCTGGACTAGGTCCCTACGAGCAGTACTTC.

The chain joins TRBV2 to TRBJ1-2, with 8 nucleotides matching TRBD1. Germline CDR1 SNHLY, CDR2 FYNNEI. The CDR3 covers 13 residues. V lost 10 bases to trimming and J lost 2 bases; unmatched junction nucleotides: 6. CDR3 loop: CAKQGAGNYGYTF. The CDR3 nucleotides read TGTGCCAAGCAGGGGGCGGGGAACTATGGCTACACCTTC.

The CDR3 here is CASSTIRTGGNYGYTF. In nucleotides, the CDR3 is TGTGCCAGCAGTACGATCAGGACAGGGGGCAACTATGGCTACACCTTC. The rearrangement joins TRBV2 to TRBJ1-2; TRBD1 matches at 11 bases. Germline V CDR1 and CDR2: SNHLY, FYNNEI. V trimming: 5 bases; J trimming: 2 bases; junction bases outside the gene matches: 7. The CDR3 sequence is 16 residues long.

This sequence joins TRBV11-2 and TRBJ2-5; 7 bases agree with TRBD1. V gave up 3 bases and J gave up 2 bases; unmatched junction bases: 3. The CDR3 has 14 residues. CDR1 is SGHAT, CDR2 FQNNGV, per germline. In DNA form, the CDR3 reads TGTGCCAGCAGCTTTCCGGGACAGCAAGAGACCCAGTACTTC. Its protein product is CASSFPGQQETQYF.

V and J are TRBV18 and TRBJ2-3; D perhaps matches TRBD1 (6 bases). Germline CDR1 and CDR2: KGHSH and LQKENI. The CDR3 consists of 15 residues. Trimming removed 5 bases at V and 1 base at J, with 13 bases between. In DNA form, the CDR3 reads TGTGCCAGCTCAGGACAAGGGGGAGGCACAGATACGCAGTATTTT. Encoded protein: CASSGQGGGTDTQYF.

V usage is TRBV4-1 and J usage is TRBJ2-3; D perhaps matches TRBD2 (5 bases). This CDR3 is built from 13 residues. Trimming shortened V by 5 bases and J by 4 bases, and 10 bases separated the two germline ends. The germline V gene encodes CDR1 MGHRA and CDR2 YSYEKL. CDR3 loop: CASSAGGSDTQYF. The CDR3 region has the DNA TGCGCCAGCAGCGCCGGAGGCTCAGATACGCAGTATTTT.